One T cell receptor (beta chain) is described in this entry. One end of the junction does not line up with germline, which may come from a read error. The CDR3 has 14 residues. CDR1 is SGHVS and CDR2 is FQNEAQ in the germline V gene. Each donor supplied approximately 10 milliliters of peripheral blood. This record comes from a study of blood T cells in healthy people across ages. A sample-barcoded 5' primer and a J-beta primer mix were used in a second PCR of about 7 to 11 cycles. A template-switch adaptor containing 12 random nucleotides labeled each cDNA molecule. TCRdb ran MiXCR on the 5' RACE reads and lists one entry per CDR3 protein. The table records 1,100,000 or so distinct CDR3 sequences, 45% of them present only once.

The sample comprised blood. V usage is TRBV7-8 and J usage is TRBJ2-1; D is undetermined. The sequence was obtained from a woman aged 60-75 years in good health. The CDR3 here is CASSLDGVDNGQFF. The DNA of the CDR3 is TGTGCCAGCAGCTTAGATGGTGTCGACAATGGGCAGTTCTTC.